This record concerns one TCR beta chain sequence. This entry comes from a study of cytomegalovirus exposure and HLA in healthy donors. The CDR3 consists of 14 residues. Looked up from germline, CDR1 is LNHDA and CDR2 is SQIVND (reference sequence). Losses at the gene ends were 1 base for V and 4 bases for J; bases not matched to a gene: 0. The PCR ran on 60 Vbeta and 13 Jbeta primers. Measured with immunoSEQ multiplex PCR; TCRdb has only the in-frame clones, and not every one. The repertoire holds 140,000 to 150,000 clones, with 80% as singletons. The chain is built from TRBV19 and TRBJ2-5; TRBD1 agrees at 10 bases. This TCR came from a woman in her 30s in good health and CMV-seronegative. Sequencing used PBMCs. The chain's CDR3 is CASSIGQGAETQYF. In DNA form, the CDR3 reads TGTGCCAGTAGTATAGGACAGGGGGCAGAGACCCAGTACTTC.